This TCR beta chain was sequenced during a study of blood T cell repertoires in COVID-19. About the research overall: The origin of the acute and convalescent COVID-19 samples was the United States, Italy and Spain. Sample material is recorded as cDNA or gDNA derived from T cells, B-cell-depleted T cells, or PBMCs.

In its sample, this clone was seen a few times. CDR3 size: 14 residues. Per the germline V gene, CDR1 is MNHEY and CDR2 is SVGAGI. The ends lost 2 bases at V and 10 bases at J; junction bases unmatched: 7. In the authors' methods: Estimates of nucleated cell counts were drawn from the amplification of reference gene primers. Produced via immunoSEQ multiplex PCR; TCRdb's table is partial and in-frame only. V and J calls and clone size come straight from that table; D and trimming were deduced from the DNA. In the table there are around 130,000 clones, 75% to 85% of which are singletons. The V call is TRBV6-5, the J call TRBJ1-5; 8 bases match TRBD1. The sequencing input was peripheral blood. The receptor's source is a human donor in a cohort sampled during active COVID-19. CDR3 nucleotide sequence: TGTGCCAGCAGTTACACTCCAGGGGGCGAACCCCAGCATTTT. It translates to CASSYTPGGEPQHF.